One TCR beta chain is described in this entry. The sample belongs to a study of PD-L1 blockade in urothelial cancer. Study-level information: Patients arrived having already received 0 to 3 prior chemotherapy regimens.

CDR1 and CDR2 (germline): SQVTM, ANQGSEA. The CDR3 sequence is 14 residues long. J lost 5 bases, V lost 0 bases, and 5 bases had no gene match. Time point denoted: pretreatment peripheral blood. Urothelial carcinoma affected the patients, and it was locally advanced or metastatic. Each PCR had synthetic TCR analog templates added to it as a spike-in. TCRdb's table, derived via immunoSEQ multiplex PCR, lists solely in-frame clones and lacks some. The sample contains over 100,000 clones, about 81% of which appear only once. The specimen was PBMCs, collected around atezolizumab (anti-PD-L1) treatment. The clonotype originates from a man aged 45 to 65 with urothelial cancer. The rearrangement joins TRBV29-1 to TRBJ2-5; TRBD2 aligns across 8 bases. The CDR3 loop is CSVEDSAGDETQYF. DNA of the CDR3: TGCAGCGTTGAAGATTCAGCGGGGGATGAGACCCAGTACTTC.